The sequence of this T cell receptor beta chain was determined in a study of blood T cells in healthy people across ages. Study-level information: About one barcoded beta molecule per two T cells came from capture by template switching. The study, taken as a whole, reports: Naive CD4+ cells and diversity were both higher in long-lived donors than in aged donors. There was a strong correlation between TCR beta diversity and naive T cell percentage.

V was trimmed by 3 bases and J by 7 bases, leaving 15 bases between them. Looked up from germline, CDR1 is DFQATT and CDR2 is SNEGSKA (reference sequence). The length of the CDR3 is 13 residues. The authors ran a second PCR of roughly 7 to 11 cycles using a sample-barcoded 5' primer and a J-beta primer mix. CDR3-containing paired-end reads numbered at least 2.5 million in each sample. MiXCR was run by TCRdb on the 5' RACE reads, yielding one entry per CDR3 protein. The sample includes 1.8 million or so distinct CDR3 sequences, about two fifths of them seen just once. A remark on this clonotype: The antigen remains undetermined.

The sequence came from a human donor in good health. Sequenced material: blood. The chain carries TRBV20-1 and TRBJ1-1; a possible D gene is TRBD1 (5 bases). The CDR3 is CSARGRRGSEAFF. In DNA, the CDR3 is TGCAGTGCTAGGGGACGCCGTGGGAGTGAAGCTTTCTTT.